This T cell receptor (beta chain) was found in a study of T cells expressing NK-cell markers. Whole-study results and caveats: Of CD8+ T cells, roughly 1.0-7.0% belonged to dominant NKG2C+ clonotypes in 5 to 7 donors.

TCRdb processed the 5' RACE reads again and assigns one entry to each CDR3 protein, with no DNA. The sample's table shows some 410,000 distinct CDR3 sequences. Worth noting for this clonotype: Its matching antigen is unknown.

The sequenced material came from blood T cells: a sorted CD56 or NKG2C T cell subset, CD4+ or CD8+ T cells, or bulk PBMC T cells (not recorded which). This sequence was found in a woman between 18 and 75 years old in good health.

CDR3 protein: CASSRGQGRQETQYF. V usage is TRBV7-3 and J usage is TRBJ2-5; the D call of TRBD1 rests on TCRdb alone, since no DNA is present to check it. The CDR3 is 15 residues long. Looked up from germline, CDR1 is SGHTA and CDR2 is FQGTGA.